This T cell receptor (beta chain) was profiled in a study of CD8+CD57+ T cells in acquired aplastic anemia. Regarding the study as a whole: Patients and controls had in common 25 to 30 CD8+ CDR3 sequences.

Those patients picked for sequencing had displayed CD8+CD57+ cell expansion on flow cytometry. All patients were therapy-naive when blood was sampled. The template for TCR beta VDJ and CDR3 sequence profiling was genomic DNA. TCRdb independently ran MiXCR on the reads; one entry per CDR3 protein. The table shows 150,000 or so distinct CDR3 sequences, with approximately 52% occurring only once. As regards this clonotype: Antigen unknown.

CDR3 length: 16 residues. The V and J ends lost 3 bases and 6 bases, in that order; junction bases with no gene match: 9. CDR1 and CDR2 (germline): LGHNA, YNFKEQ. The sequencing sample was made of sorted CD4+, CD8+, or CD8+CD57+ T cells (not recorded which) from PBMCs. The V gene is TRBV4-2, the J gene TRBJ2-1; TRBD2 aligns across 9 bases. The TCR was taken from a human donor with aplastic anemia. CDR3 region: CASSHSRGGGSNEQFF. CDR3 nucleotides: TGTGCCAGCAGCCATTCGCGGGGGGGCGGGAGCAATGAGCAGTTCTTC.